One and the same sample provided the 3 T cell receptor beta chains below, sequenced in a study of T cell responses to AZD1222 COVID-19 vaccine. The table came from immunoSEQ multiplex PCR; TCRdb's copy has only in-frame clones and leaves some out. The repertoire holds about 140,000 clones, with about 92% as singletons. The sample consisted of peripheral blood, taken after recovery from COVID-19. Receptor source: an adult who had recovered from COVID-19.

This rearrangement joins TRBV5-6 to TRBJ1-2; 7 bases are a match to TRBD1. The CDR3 length is 13 residues. V shed 7 bases and J 2 bases; nucleotides not matched to a gene: 5. Germline values: CDR1 SGHDT, CDR2 YYEEEE. Written as DNA, the CDR3 is TGTGCCAGCGTCCCGACAGGGAACTATGGCTACACCTTC. Protein sequence: CASVPTGNYGYTF.

J is TRBJ2-7 and V is TRBV5-1; D gene unclear. There are 13 residues in the CDR3. Germline-derived CDR1 and CDR2 are SGHRS and YFSETQ. The germline V and J ends were trimmed by 2 bases and 4 bases, with 10 bases remaining between them. CDR3 region: CASSFGGEYEQYF. The CDR3 nucleotides are TGCGCCAGCAGCTTCGGCGGTGAATACGAGCAGTACTTC.

The V call is TRBV27, the J call TRBJ2-7; a possible D gene is TRBD2 (6 bases). The germline V gene has CDR1 MNHEY and CDR2 SMNVEV (reference sequence). V shed 3 bases and J shed 3 bases, with 12 bases lying between them. The CDR3 sequence is 14 residues long. This CDR3 reads CASSFGPRGYEQYF. In DNA form, the CDR3 reads TGTGCCAGCAGTTTCGGGCCGCGGGGCTACGAGCAGTACTTC.